The next 26 T cell receptor beta chains were all read from a single sample in a study of cytomegalovirus exposure and HLA in healthy donors (dated by TCRdb to between 2016 and 2019). Library method: the immunoSEQ multiplex PCR assay. A mixture of 60 forward primers for TCR Vbeta segments and 13 reverse primers for TCR Jbeta segments was used in the multiplex PCR. Not all clones reach the TCRdb copy of this immuneACCESS table, which keeps in-frame sequences only. Checked studies attribute under half of the gap to unresolved V genes and leave the rest unexplained. This sample gives 90,000 or so clones in total; roughly 82% of them show up just once. In total, the top ten clones hold nearly 3.5% of the sample. The specimen sequenced was PBMCs. The receptors were gathered from a man aged 25-45 years in good health and CMV-seropositive.

This clone was seen more than once but under ten times. This chain connects TRBV12-5 to TRBJ1-1; 7 bases match TRBD1. CDR1 is LGHNT, CDR2 FRNRAP, per germline. J gave up 0 bases and V 6 bases, and 4 bases lay outside the gene matches. CDR3 length: 14 residues. CDR3 amino acids: CASGPGQLNTEAFF. The CDR3, as DNA: TGTGCTAGTGGCCCGGGACAGCTGAACACTGAAGCTTTCTTT.

This rearrangement joins TRBV19 to TRBJ1-2; 9 bases are a match to TRBD1. V was pared by 6 bases and J by 6 bases, with 5 bases of the junction left unmatched. The CDR3 has 13 residues. CDR1 and CDR2 (germline): LNHDA, SQIVND (reference sequence). The CDR3 reads CASRGQGVDGYTF. As DNA, the CDR3 is TGTGCCAGTAGGGGACAGGGCGTCGATGGCTACACCTTC.

The genes are TRBV19 and TRBJ1-5, with D possibly TRBD1 on 6 matching bases. The CDR3 sequence is 16 residues long. V was shortened by 7 bases and J by 0 bases, with 16 bases between the two germline ends. The germline CDR1 and CDR2 sequences are LNHDA and SQIVND (reference sequence). The CDR3 DNA sequence: TGTGCCAGTATAGTCGGGACACCTTATAGCAATCAGCCCCAGCATTTT. Its protein is CASIVGTPYSNQPQHF.

CDR3 sequence (DNA): TGTGCTAGTCGGGGATCCTACGAGCAGTACTTC. It codes for CASRGSYEQYF. The V gene is TRBV25-1, the J gene TRBJ2-7; TRBD2 is a possible D gene (5 bases). From germline, CDR1 is MGHDK and CDR2 SYGVNS. The CDR3 covers 11 residues.

The chain recombines TRBV18 with TRBJ2-7; TRBD2 aligns across 8 bases. V dropped 2 bases and J dropped 6; count of bases not matched to a gene: 9. Germline V gene lookup returns CDR1 KGHSH and CDR2 LQKENI. The CDR3 has 15 amino acids. CDR3 coding DNA: TGTGCCAGCTCACCAAGGAGCGGGAGAACCCCCGAGCAGTACTTC. This gives the protein CASSPRSGRTPEQYF.

This clone is a singleton in its sample. The rearrangement joins TRBV6-5 to TRBJ1-2; D gene unclear. Trimming stripped 6 bases from V and 0 bases from J, with 8 bases between. Germline lookup yields CDR1 MNHEY and CDR2 SVGAGI. The CDR3 consists of 13 residues. This CDR3 reads CASRQSANYGYTF. The CDR3 DNA sequence: TGTGCCAGCAGACAGAGTGCTAACTATGGCTACACCTTC.

V is TRBV5-1 and J is TRBJ2-7; 10 bases line up with TRBD2. The germline CDR1 and CDR2 sequences are SGHRS and YFSETQ. This CDR3 is built from 17 residues. The trim removed 0 bases at V and 0 bases at J, leaving 6 bases unmatched. CDR3: CASSLAASGSSSYEQYF. CDR3 DNA sequence: TGCGCCAGCAGCTTGGCGGCTAGCGGGAGTAGCTCCTACGAGCAGTACTTC.

V is TRBV25-1 and J is TRBJ2-3; D is perhaps TRBD2 (6 bases). This CDR3 contains 16 residues. V was trimmed by 2 bases and J by 5 bases, leaving 17 bases between them. The germline CDR1 and CDR2 sequences are MGHDK and SYGVNS. CDR3 sequence (DNA): TGTGCCAGCAGTGAACTTGACAATACCGGGGGAGATACGCAGTATTTT. Translated, it gives CASSELDNTGGDTQYF.

The chain links TRBV5-1 to TRBJ2-5, with D unresolved. Germline CDR1 and CDR2: SGHRS and YFSETQ. The V and J ends lost 4 bases and 4 bases respectively, with 17 bases between them. The CDR3 has 15 amino acids. CDR3 bases: TGCGCCAGCAGCGGAACAGCCTCTGTCCCAGAGACCCAGTACTTC. Translating gives CASSGTASVPETQYF.

The chain has TRBV10-2 and TRBJ2-3, with a weak D call TRBD1 (5 bases). This CDR3 region has 15 residues. Trimming pared 2 bases from V and 4 bases from J, leaving 13 bases between. The germline V gene encodes CDR1 WSHSY and CDR2 SAAADI. This CDR3 reads CASSEVEAGSDTQYF. The CDR3 nucleotides are TGCGCCAGCAGTGAGGTCGAGGCAGGGTCAGATACGCAGTATTTT.

The V gene is TRBV2, the J gene TRBJ1-5; D gene unclear. The V gene's germline CDR1 is SNHLY and CDR2 FYNNEI. This CDR3 has 15 residues. V gave up 6 bases and J gave up 9 bases, with 21 bases separating them. The CDR3 here is CASRSWSILGPPQHF. DNA of the CDR3: TGTGCCAGCAGGAGTTGGTCCATTCTTGGGCCGCCCCAGCATTTT.

This clone was seen a single time. The chain joins TRBV28 to TRBJ2-5, with 7 bases identical to TRBD2. Germline V gene sequence: CDR1 MDHEN, CDR2 SYDVKM. V lost 8 bases, J lost 0 bases, and 6 bases stayed unmatched. The CDR3 loop spans 14 amino acids. The CDR3 protein is CASSSSGDQETQYF. CDR3 DNA: TGTGCCAGCTCATCTAGCGGAGACCAAGAGACCCAGTACTTC.

The V gene is TRBV28, the J gene TRBJ2-1, with D possibly being TRBD1 (6 bases). V gave up 7 bases and J gave up 5 bases, with 21 bases separating them. The germline V gene has CDR1 MDHEN and CDR2 SYDVKM. The CDR3 loop spans 16 amino acids. The CDR3 loop reads CASIAPGQGIDNEQFF. Written as DNA, the CDR3 is TGTGCCAGCATCGCTCCAGGGCAGGGGATTGACAATGAGCAGTTCTTC.

The chain joins TRBV30 to TRBJ1-5, with unresolved D. CDR3 length equals 16 residues. Germline assignment: CDR1 GTSNPN and CDR2 SVGIG (reference sequence). V was pared by 7 bases and J by 1 base, with 20 bases between. The CDR3 DNA reads TGTGCCTCCCGGGAAGGAGGTTTAGGGAGCAATCAGCCCCAGCATTTT. Protein product: CASREGGLGSNQPQHF.

The rearrangement links TRBV2 to TRBJ2-3; TRBD2 aligns across 7 bases. Per germline, CDR1 SNHLY and CDR2 FYNNEI. With V trimmed by 10 bases and J by 4 bases, 8 bases remained unmatched. The CDR3 is 13 amino acids. The CDR3 DNA is TGTGCCATTCGACGAGGGAGGGCAGATACGCAGTATTTT. Translation: CAIRRGRADTQYF.

This sequence joins TRBV28 and TRBJ1-2; tentative D call: TRBD1 (6 bases). Trimming cost V 6 bases and J 6 bases, with 20 bases left between them. The germline V gene has CDR1 MDHEN and CDR2 SYDVKM. CDR3 length equals 15 residues. CDR3 in DNA: TGTGCCAGCAGGCCCGGCCCCTACAGGGAGAATGGCTACACCTTC. This gives the protein CASRPGPYRENGYTF.

In this sample, this clone turned up a few times. This chain joins TRBV7-9 and TRBJ2-2; 8 bases line up with TRBD1. The CDR3 spans 18 residues. Germline V gene sequence: CDR1 SEHNR, CDR2 FQNEAQ (reference sequence). Trimming removed 2 bases from V and 1 base from J; junction bases left unmatched: 9. Here the CDR3 DNA reads TGTGCCAGCAGCTTAAGCCAGGGGGCTTTTTGGAACACCGGGGAGCTGTTTTTT. Translating gives CASSLSQGAFWNTGELFF. Full variable domain (missing parts from reference TRBV7-9 and TRBJ2-2): DTGVSQNPRHKITKRGQNVTFRCDPISEHNRLYWYRQTLGQGPEFLTYFQNEAQLEKSRLLSDRFSAERPKGSFSTLEIQRTEQGDSAMYLCASSLSQGAFWNTGELFFGEGSRLTVL.

The CDR3 region is CASSSQGASEAFF. CDR3 nucleotides: TGTGCCAGCAGTTCCCAGGGGGCGTCTGAAGCTTTCTTT. The chain joins TRBV6-5 to TRBJ1-1; 8 nucleotides match TRBD1. This CDR3 spans 13 amino acids. The J segment lost 6 bases and the V segment lost 4 bases, leaving 4 bases of the junction unmatched. Germline V gene lookup returns CDR1 MNHEY and CDR2 SVGAGI.

This clone appeared a few times. The V call is TRBV7-2, the J call TRBJ2-1; 9 nucleotides line up with TRBD2. CDR3 length equals 16 residues. Germline V gene data show CDR1 as SGHTA and CDR2 as FQGNSA. J gave up 1 base and V 4 bases, and 5 bases lay outside the gene matches. Here the CDR3 reads CASSSAGGGSYNEQFF. The CDR3 DNA reads as TGTGCCAGCAGCTCCGCGGGAGGGGGGTCCTACAATGAGCAGTTCTTC.

The chain couples TRBV7-9 to TRBJ1-3; 8 bases are a match to TRBD1. Germline V CDR1 and CDR2: SEHNR, FQNEAQ (reference sequence). With V trimmed by 5 bases and J by 2 bases, 14 bases remained unmatched. The CDR3 consists of 18 residues. As DNA, the CDR3 is TGTGCCAGCAGCCTGACAGGGGTAAACGGAGGAGCTGGAAACACCATATATTTT. This encodes CASSLTGVNGGAGNTIYF.

This chain joins TRBV5-4 and TRBJ1-1, with D maybe TRBD1 (5 bases). This CDR3 contains 15 residues. Germline loops: CDR1 SGHNT, CDR2 YYREEE (reference sequence). The V and J ends lost 3 bases and 1 base respectively, with 13 bases between them. The CDR3 DNA reads TGTGCCAGCAGCTCGAACAGGTTACCGAACACTGAAGCTTTCTTT. It codes for CASSSNRLPNTEAFF.

The V call is TRBV7-9, the J call TRBJ1-2, with D unresolved. Germline V gives CDR1 SEHNR, CDR2 FQNEAQ (reference sequence). This CDR3 has 18 amino acids. V was clipped by 2 bases and J by 0 bases, with 19 bases between them. CDR3 sequence (DNA): TGTGCCAGCAGCTTACATTTTGGGCTCACCGCGACTAACTATGGCTACACCTTC. This encodes CASSLHFGLTATNYGYTF.

About this clone: One junction end disagrees with the germline gene, perhaps due to a read error. The chain carries TRBV7-9 and TRBJ2-7, with TRBD1 matching 9 bases. Germline-derived CDR1 and CDR2 are SEHNR and FQNEAQ (reference sequence). The CDR3 contains 17 residues. The CDR3 coding sequence is TGTTCCAGCAGCCCCCCAATAGGACAGGGGACATACTACGAGCAGTACTTC. Translation: CSSSPPIGQGTYYEQYF.

The chain links TRBV4-1 to TRBJ1-5; possible D gene TRBD1, 5 bases. Trimming pared 3 bases from V and 0 bases from J, leaving 18 bases between. The germline V gene has CDR1 MGHRA and CDR2 YSYEKL. CDR3 length equals 18 residues. The chain's CDR3 is CASSQMPTKQVSNQPQHF. The CDR3 nucleotides are TGCGCCAGCAGCCAGATGCCAACCAAACAGGTTAGCAATCAGCCCCAGCATTTT.

The chain is built from TRBV7-8 and TRBJ1-1, with no clear D. Looked up from germline, CDR1 is SGHVS and CDR2 is FQNEAQ. This CDR3 has 13 amino acids. The V and J ends lost 4 bases and 4 bases respectively, with 10 bases between them. The DNA of the CDR3 is TGTGCCAGCAGCTCCTTTGAGATCACTGAAGCTTTCTTT. It specifies CASSSFEITEAFF. Full variable domain (outside the CDR3, taken from reference TRBV7-8 and TRBJ1-1): GAGVSQSPRYKVAKRGQDVALRCDPISGHVSLFWYQQALGQGPEFLTYFQNEAQLDKSGLPSDRFFAERPEGSVSTLKIQRTQQEDSAVYLCASSSFEITEAFFGQGTRLTVV.

The chain carries TRBV29-1 and TRBJ2-4, with TRBD2 as a possible D gene (6 bases). Germline values: CDR1 SQVTM, CDR2 ANQGSEA. This CDR3 has 13 residues. Between the trimmed V and J ends, which lost 3 bases and 8 bases, there was a span of 14 bases. For the CDR3, the DNA is TGCAGCGTTGAGACTGGGGAGGAGGACATTCAGTACTTC. This gives the protein CSVETGEEDIQYF.